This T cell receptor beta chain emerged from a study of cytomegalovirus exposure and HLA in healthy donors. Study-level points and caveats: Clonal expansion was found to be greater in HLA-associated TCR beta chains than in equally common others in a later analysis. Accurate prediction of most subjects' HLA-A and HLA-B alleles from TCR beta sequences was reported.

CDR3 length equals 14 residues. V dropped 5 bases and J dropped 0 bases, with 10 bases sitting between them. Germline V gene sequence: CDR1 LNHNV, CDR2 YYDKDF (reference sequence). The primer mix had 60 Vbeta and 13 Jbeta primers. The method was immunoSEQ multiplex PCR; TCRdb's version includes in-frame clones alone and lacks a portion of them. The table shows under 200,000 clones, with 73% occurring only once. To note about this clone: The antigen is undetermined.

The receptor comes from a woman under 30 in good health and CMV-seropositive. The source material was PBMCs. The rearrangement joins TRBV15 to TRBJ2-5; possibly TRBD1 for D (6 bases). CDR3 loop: CATSPTGHQETQYF. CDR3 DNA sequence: TGTGCCACCAGCCCTACAGGGCACCAAGAGACCCAGTACTTC.